This T cell receptor (beta chain) was identified in a study of blood T cell repertoires in COVID-19. Study background: Sites in the United States, Italy and Spain provided acute and convalescent COVID-19 samples. From T cells, B-cell-depleted T cells, or PBMCs came the material, which was cDNA or gDNA.

CDR1 is MNHEY, CDR2 SVGAGI, per germline. CDR3 length: 14 amino acids. Trimming left V 5 bases short and J 7 bases short, with 14 bases between. Generated by immunoSEQ multiplex PCR, the TCRdb table keeps only in-frame clones and is missing some. The sample has roughly 92,000 clones, more than 75% seen once. The specimen was peripheral blood. The genes are TRBV6-5 and TRBJ1-4, with TRBD1 as a possible D gene (6 bases). The sequence came from a man aged 50 or older with acute or convalescent COVID-19. CDR3 in amino acids: CASSTTGIGEKLFF. CDR3 DNA sequence: TGTGCCAGCAGTACTACAGGGATCGGTGAAAAACTGTTTTTT.